This is a list of T cell receptor beta chains from one sample in a study of blood T cell repertoires in COVID-19. Assay used: immunoSEQ multiplex PCR; TCRdb lists only in-frame clones, some missing. This sample carries approximately 300,000 clones, around 90% of them seen once, and the ten largest clones take over 5%. Sequenced material: peripheral blood. These receptors all stem from a woman aged 50 to 65 with COVID-19, enrolled during active disease. The conserved cysteine and the conserved F or W are not part of the CDR3 here. The D gene is left open where the match is weak. Clone size is stated in some rows and not others, as once, few, many or a class when expanded.

>NA|TRBJ2-1|TRBV3-1/TRBV3-2|TRBD2
ASSHNPFGEAGGPAEQF
>few|TRBJ1-3|TRBV6-5|TRBD1
ASNPTGAGNTIY
>NA|TRBJ2-1|TRBV14|NA
ASRADRSYNEQF
>few|TRBJ2-3|TRBV4-1|NA
ASSQAPAYLTTSTDTQY
>NA|TRBJ1-2|TRBV5-1|TRBD1
ASSFTIPDRAINYGYT
>NA|TRBJ2-3|TRBV27|TRBD1
ASSPMRDRRTDTQY
>NA|TRBJ1-1|TRBV7-2|NA
ASSENRVEAF
>NA|TRBJ1-1|TRBV6-4|TRBD1
ASSRGWDTEAF
>NA|TRBJ1-5|TRBV19|TRBD1
ASSWDRQSPQPQH
>NA|TRBJ1-6|TRBV4-1|NA
ASSQLLGSSYNSPLH
>NA|TRBJ1-1|TRBV2|TRBD1
ASRSRQGEDTEAF
>NA|TRBJ2-7|TRBV6-6|NA
ASTFSPGGTYEQY
>NA|TRBJ1-2|TRBV11-2|TRBD1
ASSSGDSRNYGYT
>NA|TRBJ2-1|TRBV9|NA
ASSPRVHPNEQF
>few|TRBJ2-1|TRBV15|TRBD1
ATSRDLPGQGANEQF
>NA|TRBJ2-7|TRBV13|NA
ASSPDRTEQY
>NA|TRBJ1-1|TRBV15|NA
ATSRVPAAQAVGEAF
>NA|TRBJ2-2|TRBV19|TRBD2
ASSPWGGSDTGELF
>NA|TRBJ1-5|TRBV6-5|TRBD1
ASSRGQVNQPQH
>NA|TRBJ2-1|TRBV27|TRBD1
ASSSPGQGGLAEFNEQF
>NA|TRBJ2-7|TRBV6-5|NA
ASSRAYEQY
>NA|TRBJ1-1|TRBV10-3|TRBD1
ANLRDRVFTEAF
>NA|TRBJ1-4|TRBV27|TRBD1
ASGPGTGTEKLF
>NA|TRBJ1-1|TRBV29-1|NA
SVLRNTEAF
>NA|TRBJ2-5|TRBV3-1/TRBV3-2|NA
ASSHPSTQY
>once|TRBJ1-1|TRBV5-4|TRBD1
ASSPQQGLNTEAF
>NA|TRBJ1-1|TRBV6-5|NA
ASSSSNLRGRLAF
>NA|TRBJ1-1|TRBV5-1|NA
ASSLGSPRTEAF
>few|TRBJ1-5|TRBV14|NA
ASSHSGTPNQPQH